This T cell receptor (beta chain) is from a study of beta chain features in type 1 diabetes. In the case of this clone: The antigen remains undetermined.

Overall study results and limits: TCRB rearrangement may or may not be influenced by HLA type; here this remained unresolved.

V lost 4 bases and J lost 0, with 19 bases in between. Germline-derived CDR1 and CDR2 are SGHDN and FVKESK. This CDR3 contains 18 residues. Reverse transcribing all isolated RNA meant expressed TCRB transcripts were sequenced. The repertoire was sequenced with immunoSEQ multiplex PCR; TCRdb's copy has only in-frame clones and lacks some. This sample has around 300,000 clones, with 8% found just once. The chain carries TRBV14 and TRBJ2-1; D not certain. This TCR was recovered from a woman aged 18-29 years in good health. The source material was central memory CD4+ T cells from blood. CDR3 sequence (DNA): TGTGCCAGCAGCCCCGTCCCCATCGTCGGAAACTCCTACAATGAGCAGTTCTTC. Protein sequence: CASSPVPIVGNSYNEQFF.